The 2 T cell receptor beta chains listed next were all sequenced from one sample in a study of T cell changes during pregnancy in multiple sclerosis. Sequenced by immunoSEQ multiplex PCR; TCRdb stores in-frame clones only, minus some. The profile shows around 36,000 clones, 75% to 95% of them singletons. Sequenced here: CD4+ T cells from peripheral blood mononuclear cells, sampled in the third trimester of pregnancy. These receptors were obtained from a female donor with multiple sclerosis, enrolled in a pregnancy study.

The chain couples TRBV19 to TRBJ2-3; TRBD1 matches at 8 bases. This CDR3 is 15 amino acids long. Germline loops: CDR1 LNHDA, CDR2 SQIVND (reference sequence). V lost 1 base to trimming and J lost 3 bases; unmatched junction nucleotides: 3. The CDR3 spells CASSIGGTGTDTQYF. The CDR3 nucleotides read TGTGCCAGTAGTATAGGAGGGACAGGAACAGATACGCAGTATTTT.

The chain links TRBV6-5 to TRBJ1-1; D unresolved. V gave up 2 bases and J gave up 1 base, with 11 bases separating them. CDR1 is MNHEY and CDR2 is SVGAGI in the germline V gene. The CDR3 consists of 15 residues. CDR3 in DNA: TGTGCCAGCAGTTACACCCCGACGGGGAACACTGAAGCTTTCTTT. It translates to CASSYTPTGNTEAFF.